One and the same sample provided the 19 T cell receptor beta chains below, sequenced in a study of T-cell reconstitution after alpha-beta-depleted transplantation in children. Molecular barcoding with unique molecular identifiers was used for the TCRbeta library. TCRdb used MiXCR to reprocess the PCR reads, holding one entry per CDR3 protein. There are about 690,000 distinct CDR3 sequences in the sample; roughly 17% occur only once, and under 1.2% lies in the top ten. Sequencing was performed on PBMCs from the stem cell graft donor, taken from the stem cell graft. The receptor set was obtained from a human donor who donated a stem cell graft to a child with acute myeloid leukemia.

In this sample, this clonotype turned up many times. J is TRBJ2-5 and V is TRBV10-3; TRBD1 agrees at 7 bases. The CDR3 loop spans 13 amino acids. Unmatched junction bases numbered 2, after V lost 4 bases and J lost 3 bases. From germline, CDR1 is ENHRY and CDR2 SYGVKD. CDR3 bases: TGTGCCATCAGTGTAGGACAGGAAGAGACCCAGTACTTC. This encodes CAISVGQEETQYF.

The chain employs TRBV12-3 or TRBV12-4 and TRBJ2-5, with D tentatively TRBD2 (5 bases). This CDR3 spans 14 amino acids. The V end lost 8 bases, the J end lost 1 base, and 14 bases lay between the germline ends. This CDR3 is CASGVSGFQETQYF. The CDR3 nucleotides are TGTGCCAGCGGGGTTTCGGGGTTCCAAGAGACCCAGTACTTC.

V usage is TRBV11-1 and J usage is TRBJ2-5; D is possibly TRBD1 (5 bases). The CDR3 consists of 14 residues. Germline CDR1 is SGHAT and CDR2 is FQDESV (reference sequence). Trimming stripped 4 bases from V and 7 bases from J, with 16 bases between. CDR3 sequence (DNA): TGTGCCAGCAGCTGGGGCCCGAAGAACGGGACCCAGTACTTC. Amino acids: CASSWGPKNGTQYF.

Only a few counts were recorded for this clonotype. The V gene is TRBV11-2, the J gene TRBJ2-1; D remains unclear. V was pared by 4 bases and J by 2 bases, with 15 bases between. Germline V gene data show CDR1 as SGHAT and CDR2 as FQNNGV. This CDR3 has 16 amino acids. CDR3 nucleotide sequence: TGTGCCAGCAGCTCGCTAGGGTCACCTGCCTACAATGAGCAGTTCTTC. Translated: CASSSLGSPAYNEQFF.

The V call is TRBV5-5, the J call TRBJ1-2, with D unresolved. Germline values: CDR1 SGHKS, CDR2 YYEKEE (reference sequence). V gave up 1 base and J gave up 7 bases, with 17 bases separating them. This CDR3 comprises 15 residues. The CDR3 coding sequence is TGTGCCAGCAGCTTGCGGCGACCGGCAGGAGCTGGCTACACCTTC. This sequence encodes CASSLRRPAGAGYTF. The full variable domain, rest sourced from reference TRBV5-5 and TRBJ1-2, is DAGVTQSPTHLIKTRGQQVTLRCSPISGHKSVSWYQQVLGQGPQFIFQYYEKEERGRGNFPDRFSARQFPNYSSELNVNALLLGDSALYLCASSLRRPAGAGYTFGSGTRLTVV.

This clonotype was observed a few times. The V gene is TRBV20-1, the J gene TRBJ2-3; 7 nucleotides align to TRBD2. The length of the CDR3 is 15 residues. Per germline, CDR1 DFQATT and CDR2 SNEGSKA (reference sequence). Trimming at V came to 6 bases and at J to 0 bases, leaving 9 bases not matched to a gene. The CDR3 sequence is CSAYKAGPSTDTQYF. The CDR3 coding sequence is TGCAGTGCCTATAAAGCGGGGCCCAGCACAGATACGCAGTATTTT.

This clonotype has a count of ten or more. DNA of the CDR3: TGCAGTGCTAGAGGAGGGACTAGCGGGGAAGAGACCCAGTACTTC. Its translation is CSARGGTSGEETQYF. This chain uses TRBV20-1 with TRBJ2-5; 13 bases agree with TRBD2. Trimming removed 1 base from V and 3 bases from J; junction bases left unmatched: 2. The V gene's germline CDR1 is DFQATT and CDR2 SNEGSKA (reference sequence). The CDR3 is 15 residues long.

CDR3 protein: CASSFSFQGQPQHF. The CDR3 DNA reads as TGTGCCAGCAGCTTTTCCTTCCAGGGACAGCCCCAGCATTTT. The J gene is TRBJ1-5, the V gene TRBV5-6, with D tentatively TRBD1 (5 bases). Germline CDR1 and CDR2: SGHDT and YYEEEE. This CDR3 has 14 residues. V lost 2 bases, J lost 7 bases, and 13 bases lay in between.

The table lists this clonotype with many counts. This chain links TRBV10-3 with TRBJ2-3; 13 nucleotides line up with TRBD2. The V gene's germline CDR1 is ENHRY and CDR2 SYGVKD. The CDR3 runs to 16 residues. The junction had 3 bases not matched to a gene; V was cut back by 2 bases and J by 4 bases. The CDR3: CAISEGTSGVADTQYF. The CDR3 coding sequence is TGTGCCATCAGTGAGGGGACTAGCGGGGTTGCAGATACGCAGTATTTT.

About this clonotype itself: This may come from a read error, since a much larger clone is one base off. CDR3 region: CSDRRTGSSTEAFF. The CDR3 DNA sequence: TGCAGTGATAGGCGAACGGGGTCGAGCACTGAAGCTTTCTTT. J is TRBJ1-1 and V is TRBV20-1; D remains ambiguous. V was cut by 7 bases and J by 4 bases, with 19 bases left in between. This CDR3 comprises 14 residues. Germline CDR1 DFQATT, CDR2 SNEGSKA (reference sequence).

A few counts support this clonotype. The chain joins TRBV5-6 to TRBJ1-1; D remains unclear. CDR3 length: 14 amino acids. Germline V gene sequence: CDR1 SGHDT, CDR2 YYEEEE. Trimming stripped 1 base from V and 5 bases from J, with 12 bases between. The CDR3 nucleotides are TGTGCCAGCAGCTTGTCGTTCCAGGATACTGAAGCTTTCTTT. Translating it yields CASSLSFQDTEAFF.

This chain joins TRBV27 and TRBJ2-3, with 13 nucleotides matching TRBD2. V lost 0 bases, J lost 2 bases, and 11 bases stayed unmatched. The CDR3 runs 20 residues. Germline V gives CDR1 MNHEY, CDR2 SMNVEV (reference sequence). This CDR3 reads CASSLSELAGGPEHTDTQYF. CDR3 sequence (DNA): TGTGCCAGCAGTTTATCTGAACTAGCGGGGGGGCCGGAGCACACAGATACGCAGTATTTT.

The table lists this clonotype with many counts. This chain links TRBV20-1 with TRBJ2-7; D gene unclear. Trimming took off 3 bases at V and 0 bases at J, with 9 bases between the two ends. This CDR3 is built from 13 residues. The germline CDR1 and CDR2 sequences are DFQATT and SNEGSKA (reference sequence). The CDR3 DNA reads as TGCAGTGCTAGGAGCCAGAGCTCCTACGAGCAGTACGTC. Translated: CSARSQSSYEQYV.

This clonotype was picked up a small number of times. The chain links TRBV9 to TRBJ2-5; 10 bases agree with TRBD1. This CDR3 is 14 amino acids long. The V and J ends lost 3 bases and 5 bases, in that order; junction bases with no gene match: 4. Per germline, CDR1 SGDLS and CDR2 YYNGEE. CDR3 protein: CASSGQGAKETQYF. The CDR3 DNA follows: TGTGCCAGCAGCGGACAGGGGGCTAAGGAGACCCAGTACTTC.

The chain couples TRBV7-9 to TRBJ2-7; the D gene is possibly TRBD2 (5 bases). CDR3 length: 12 amino acids. V was shortened by 0 bases and J by 6 bases, with 6 bases between the two germline ends. CDR1 SEHNR and CDR2 FQNEAQ come from the germline V gene (reference sequence). CDR3 in DNA: TGTGCCAGCAGCTTAGCGGCGGGCGAGCAGTACTTC. Protein sequence: CASSLAAGEQYF.

This clonotype has ten or more counts. The chain combines TRBV15 with TRBJ2-5, with a weak D call TRBD2 (7 bases). V lost 4 bases and J lost 1, with 13 bases in between. The CDR3 totals 15 residues. Germline V CDR1 and CDR2: LNHNV, YYDKDF (reference sequence). CDR3 amino acids: CATSTGEGTQETQYF. The DNA for the CDR3 is TGTGCCACCAGCACAGGGGAGGGTACCCAAGAGACCCAGTACTTC.

This sequence joins TRBV28 and TRBJ2-5; D perhaps matches TRBD1 (5 bases). V was pared by 2 bases and J by 3 bases, with 7 bases between. Germline CDR1 is MDHEN and CDR2 is SYDVKM. The CDR3 runs 13 residues. The CDR3 nucleotides are TGTGCCAGCAGTTTAATCAGGGAAGAGACCCAGTACTTC. This sequence encodes CASSLIREETQYF.

This clonotype was observed at least ten times. This chain connects TRBV9 to TRBJ2-2; 8 positions agree with TRBD2. The CDR3 totals 16 residues. Germline V gene lookup returns CDR1 SGDLS and CDR2 YYNGEE. The ends lost 2 bases at V and 6 bases at J; junction bases unmatched: 9. DNA for the CDR3: TGTGCCAGCAGCGTCCGGGGGGGCCTGAATTCCGGGGAGCTGTTTTTT. As protein: CASSVRGGLNSGELFF.

The genes are TRBV4-1 and TRBJ2-5; D might be TRBD1 (6 bases). Deletions cut 4 bases from V and 5 bases from J, with 14 bases between. The CDR3 runs to 14 residues. CDR1 and CDR2 (germline): MGHRA, YSYEKL. CDR3 DNA sequence: TGCGCCAGCAGCCCCCTGGGGCAGGGGGAGACCCAGTACTTC. This codes for CASSPLGQGETQYF.